This T cell receptor beta chain was retrieved from a study of T cells in Graves' hyperthyroidism and ophthalmopathy. Template material for amplifying TCR beta CDR3 regions consisted of RNA transcripts. The HTBI primer set drove a first-round RT-PCR of the TCR CDR3. From the multiplex PCR reads, TCRdb called clonotypes with MiXCR, one entry per CDR3 protein. The data contain under 500,000 distinct CDR3 sequences, more than 12% of them singletons. Germline V gene lookup returns CDR1 SGHVS and CDR2 FNYEAQ. CDR3 length equals 13 residues. This clonotype was detected many times. Its ends do not fully match the called genes, so a read error is possible.

Sequenced material: blood. This chain links TRBV7-6 with TRBJ2-5, with 7 nucleotides matching TRBD2. This receptor was taken from a man in his fifties with Graves' ophthalmopathy. As DNA, the CDR3 is TGTGCCAGCAGCTTTGATCCTGCGGGAGACCCGTTCTTC. Its protein product is CASSFDPAGDPFF.